This T cell receptor beta chain was sequenced for a study of shared clonotypes between healthy human individuals. Profiling relied on immunoSEQ multiplex PCR, and the TCRdb table lists in-frame clones only, not all of them. The sample consists of about 2 million clones, 85% to 95% of them appearing once. Germline V gene sequence: CDR1 SGHTS, CDR2 YDEGEE. The CDR3 runs 15 residues. V shed 4 bases and J shed 4 bases, with 12 bases lying between them. The receptor was isolated from a man aged 18 to 30 in good health. The sample taken for sequencing was naive CD4+ T cells sorted from blood. Regarding subset: CD45RA+ positively selected. The chain joins TRBV5-8 to TRBJ1-6; no clear D gene. The CDR3 bases are TGTGCCAGCAGCCCAGGAAGGTCTTATAATTCACCCCTCCACTTT. Translating gives CASSPGRSYNSPLHF.